The clone carrying this T cell receptor beta chain was detected a few times. Its specificity is not known. The sample is drawn from a study of chemoradiotherapy in HPV16-positive cancers. Study details: Candidate HPV-specific T-cell clones and common TCR motifs came from functional assays in a couple of HPV16-positive patients.

Findings of the study overall: HPV-responsive T-cell expansion during chemoradiotherapy was linked to improved recurrence-free survival in HPV16-positive patients. Only a couple of HPV16-positive patients supplied the functional HPV-specificity definition.

The assay was immunoSEQ multiplex PCR, and TCRdb's table has in-frame clones only and misses some. In the table there are under 85,000 clones, about 90% of which are singletons. Germline loops: CDR1 SQVTM, CDR2 ANQGSEA. The CDR3 spans 12 residues. The V end was cut by 5 bases, the J end by 6 bases, with 14 bases between. The source is a human donor with HPV-associated anogenital cancer. The sequences come from blood, collected from a patient who underwent chemoradiotherapy. J is TRBJ2-7 and V is TRBV29-1; D is perhaps TRBD1 or TRBD2 (5 bases each). CDR3 nucleotides: TGCAGCGTTACCCTAACTAGGGGCGAGCAGTACTTC. Encoded protein: CSVTLTRGEQYF.